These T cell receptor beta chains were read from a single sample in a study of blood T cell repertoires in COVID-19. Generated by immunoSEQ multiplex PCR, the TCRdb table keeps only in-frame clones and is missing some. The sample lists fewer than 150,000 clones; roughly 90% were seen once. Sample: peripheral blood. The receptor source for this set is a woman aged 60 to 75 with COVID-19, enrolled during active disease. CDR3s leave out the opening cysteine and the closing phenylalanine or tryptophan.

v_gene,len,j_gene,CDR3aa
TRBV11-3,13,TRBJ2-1,ASSLDRGEYNEQF
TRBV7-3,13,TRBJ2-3,ASSAGDLSTDTQY
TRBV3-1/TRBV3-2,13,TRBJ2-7,ASSQDGTGVYEQY
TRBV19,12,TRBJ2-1,ASSFRGSYNEQF
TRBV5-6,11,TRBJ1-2,ATTGTGGGGYT
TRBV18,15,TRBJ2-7,ASSRGRSGGSSYEQY
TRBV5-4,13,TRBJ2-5,ASSPPGLGQETQY
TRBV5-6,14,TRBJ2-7,ASSLTGTGSSDEQY
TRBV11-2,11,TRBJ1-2,ASSKDRGSGYT
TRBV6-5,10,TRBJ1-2,ASNRQGEGYT
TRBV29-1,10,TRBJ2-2,SGRTGGGELF
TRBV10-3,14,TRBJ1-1,AISESYGGGNTEAF
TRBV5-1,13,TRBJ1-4,ASSIRTAPNEKLF
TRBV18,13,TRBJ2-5,ASSLDRGAQETQY
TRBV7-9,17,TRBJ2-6,ASSLAITSGGSGANVLT
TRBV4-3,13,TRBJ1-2,ASSQLDRGRLGYT
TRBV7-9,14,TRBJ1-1,ASSLRGGTSNTEAF